This T cell receptor (beta chain) was captured by sequencing in a study of blood T cells in healthy people across ages. Every sample had a minimum of 6 million PBMCs isolated. Study conclusions and caveats: With unsorted PBMCs, a conclusive comparison of naive versus antigen-experienced cells was not possible.

As to this clonotype: Its antigen is unknown.

This CDR3 is 17 amino acids long. Germline V gene sequence: CDR1 SGHRS, CDR2 YFSETQ. V was pared by 0 bases and J by 5 bases, with 9 bases of the junction left unmatched. Alongside a J-beta primer mix, a sample-barcoded 5' primer served in a second PCR lasting roughly 7 to 11 cycles. No fewer than 3 million CDR3-containing paired-end reads came from each sample. One entry per CDR3 protein, called by TCRdb with MiXCR from the 5' RACE reads. Of 600,000 to 850,000 distinct CDR3 sequences detected, roughly 25% appear once; the ten largest clones hold 9.4%. The same sample was also studied in work on T cells of mothers and their children.

The TCR sequence derives from a boy between 10 and 17 years old in good health. This sequence joins TRBV5-1 and TRBJ2-2, with 8 bases identical to TRBD1. The sequenced material came from blood. The CDR3 here is CASSLEPTGDVTGELFF. The CDR3 DNA sequence: TGCGCCAGCAGCTTGGAACCGACAGGGGACGTTACCGGGGAGCTGTTTTTT.